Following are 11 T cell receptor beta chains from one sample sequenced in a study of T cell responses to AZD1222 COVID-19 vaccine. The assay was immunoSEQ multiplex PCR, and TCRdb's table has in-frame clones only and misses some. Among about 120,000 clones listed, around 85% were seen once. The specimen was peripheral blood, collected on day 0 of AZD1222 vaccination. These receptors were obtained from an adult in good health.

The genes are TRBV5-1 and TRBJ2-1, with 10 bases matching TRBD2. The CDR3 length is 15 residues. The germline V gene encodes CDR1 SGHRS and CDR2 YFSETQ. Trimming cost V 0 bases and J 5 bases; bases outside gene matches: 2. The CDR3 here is CASSLASGGHNEQFF. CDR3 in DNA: TGCGCCAGCAGCTTGGCTAGCGGGGGCCACAATGAGCAGTTCTTC.

The CDR3 coding sequence is TGTGCCAGCAGCTTAGGGACTATCCAAGAGACCCAGTACTTC. Amino acids: CASSLGTIQETQYF. The genes are TRBV11-2 and TRBJ2-5; tentative D call: TRBD2 (6 bases). Germline V gene sequence: CDR1 SGHAT, CDR2 FQNNGV. This CDR3 region has 14 residues. V gave up 1 base and J gave up 1 base, with 7 bases separating them.

The DNA of the CDR3 is TGTGCCAGCATCAGGGGGCGGGAGACCCAGTACTTC. As protein: CASIRGRETQYF. V and J are TRBV6-9 and TRBJ2-5, with 8 bases that match TRBD1. The CDR3 runs to 12 residues. Germline CDR1 reads MNHGY; CDR2 reads SVAAGI. V lost 7 bases and J lost 5; bases outside the gene matches: 3.

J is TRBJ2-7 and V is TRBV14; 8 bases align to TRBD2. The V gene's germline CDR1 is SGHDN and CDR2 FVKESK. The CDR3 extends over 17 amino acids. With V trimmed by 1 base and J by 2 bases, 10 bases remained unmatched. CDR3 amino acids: CASSQGRPYGRAYEQYF. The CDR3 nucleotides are TGTGCCAGCAGCCAAGGAAGACCCTACGGGAGGGCCTACGAGCAGTACTTC.

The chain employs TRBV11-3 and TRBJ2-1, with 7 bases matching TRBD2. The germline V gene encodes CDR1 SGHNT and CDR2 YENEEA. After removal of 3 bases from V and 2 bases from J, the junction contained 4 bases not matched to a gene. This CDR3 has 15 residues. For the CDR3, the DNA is TGTGCCAGCAGCTTGGGCGGGAGTACCTACAATGAGCAGTTCTTC. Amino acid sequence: CASSLGGSTYNEQFF.

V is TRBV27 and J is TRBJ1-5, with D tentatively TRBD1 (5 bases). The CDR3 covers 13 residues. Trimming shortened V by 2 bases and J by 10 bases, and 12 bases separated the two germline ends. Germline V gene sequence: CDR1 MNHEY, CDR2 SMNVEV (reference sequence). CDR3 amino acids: CASSLRRGSPQHF. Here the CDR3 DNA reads TGTGCCAGCAGTTTAAGGAGGGGAAGTCCCCAGCATTTT.

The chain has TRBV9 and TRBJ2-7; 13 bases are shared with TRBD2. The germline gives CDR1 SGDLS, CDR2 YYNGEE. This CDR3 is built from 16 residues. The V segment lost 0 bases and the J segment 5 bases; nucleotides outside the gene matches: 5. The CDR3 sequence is CASSVGEGLAGDEQYF. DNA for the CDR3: TGTGCCAGCAGCGTAGGGGAAGGACTAGCGGGAGACGAGCAGTACTTC.

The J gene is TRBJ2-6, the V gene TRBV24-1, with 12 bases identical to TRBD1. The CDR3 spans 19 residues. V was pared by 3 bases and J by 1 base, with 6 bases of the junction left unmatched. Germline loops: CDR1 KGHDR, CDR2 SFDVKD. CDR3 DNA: TGTGCCACCAGTGATCCGGGACAGGGGGCAAGTTCTGGGGCCAACGTCCTGACTTTC. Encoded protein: CATSDPGQGASSGANVLTF.

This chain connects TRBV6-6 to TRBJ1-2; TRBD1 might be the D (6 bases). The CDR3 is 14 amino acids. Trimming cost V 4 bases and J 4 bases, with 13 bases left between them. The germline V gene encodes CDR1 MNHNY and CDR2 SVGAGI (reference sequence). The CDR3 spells CASSFGQIAYGYTF. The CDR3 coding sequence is TGTGCCAGCAGTTTCGGACAGATAGCCTATGGCTACACCTTC.

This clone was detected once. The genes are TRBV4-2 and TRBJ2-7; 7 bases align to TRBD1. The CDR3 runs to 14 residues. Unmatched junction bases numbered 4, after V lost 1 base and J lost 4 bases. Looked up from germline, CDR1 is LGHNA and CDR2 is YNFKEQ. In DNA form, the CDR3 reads TGTGCCAGCAGCCAAGGCGAGACAGGGTACGAGCAGTACTTC. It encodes CASSQGETGYEQYF.

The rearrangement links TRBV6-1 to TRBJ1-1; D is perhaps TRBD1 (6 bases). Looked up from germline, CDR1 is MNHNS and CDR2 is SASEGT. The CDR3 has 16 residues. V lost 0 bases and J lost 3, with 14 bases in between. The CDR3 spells CASSEAGGAVDTEAFF. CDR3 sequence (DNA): TGTGCCAGCAGTGAAGCGGGGGGGGCGGTTGACACTGAAGCTTTCTTT.